What follows describes a single T cell receptor beta chain. Per the authors' pipeline: Reference gene primer amplification in the assay estimated nucleated cell counts. The table came from immunoSEQ multiplex PCR; TCRdb's copy has only in-frame clones and leaves some out. That table is the source of V, J and clone size, and D and trimming were worked out from the DNA. Altogether about 42,000 clones are present, roughly 89% being singletons, with the ten largest covering about 0.4%. The sample is drawn from a study of blood T cell repertoires in COVID-19. Study-wide context: Acute-phase and convalescent COVID-19 samples originated in the United States, Italy and Spain. T cells, B-cell-depleted T cells, or PBMCs supplied cDNA or gDNA.

Germline V gene data show CDR1 as SGHTA and CDR2 as FQGNSA. Trimming cost V 4 bases and J 1 base, with 10 bases left between them. The CDR3 consists of 14 residues. The origin of this receptor is a human donor in a cohort sampled during active COVID-19. The chain combines TRBV7-2 with TRBJ1-1, with D maybe TRBD1 (5 bases). Sample: peripheral blood. DNA of the CDR3: TGTGCCAGCAGCTGGGGGAGGGGGAACACTGAAGCTTTCTTT. Its protein product is CASSWGRGNTEAFF.